The rows below give T cell receptor beta chains drawn from one sample of a study of blood T cell repertoires in COVID-19. Produced via immunoSEQ multiplex PCR; TCRdb's table is partial and in-frame only. In the table there are approximately 61,000 clones, almost 90% of which are singletons. Sequences were obtained from peripheral blood. The receptors derive from a woman of 80 years or more with active COVID-19. CDR3s include the opening cysteine and the closing phenylalanine or tryptophan. Each record gives: V gene, D gene, CDR3 length, J gene, clone size, CDR3 DNA, CDR3 protein. A D gene is named only where the DNA matches it firmly. Size is omitted from some rows. Given values are once, few, many or a class for expanded clones.

TRBV14	TRBD2	15	TRBJ2-7	NA	TGTGCCAGCAGCCAACTAGCGGGGGGGCGGTACGAGCAGTACTTC	CASSQLAGGRYEQYF
TRBV3-1/TRBV3-2	NA	11	TRBJ1-2	NA	TGTGCCAGCAGCCAAGAGAGTGGCTACACCTTC	CASSQESGYTF
TRBV7-6	TRBD1	15	TRBJ1-4	NA	TGTGCCAGCAGCTTCCCCGGGACAGGGTATGAAAAACTGTTTTTT	CASSFPGTGYEKLFF
TRBV7-2	NA	11	TRBJ1-4	NA	TGTGCCAGCGGCTACTATGAAAAACTGTTTTTT	CASGYYEKLFF
TRBV9	NA	13	TRBJ2-1	NA	TGTGCCAGCAGCGCCACCTCCCAGGATGAGCAGTTCTTC	CASSATSQDEQFF
TRBV3-1/TRBV3-2	TRBD2	16	TRBJ2-7	NA	TGTGCCAGCAGCCAAGATACAGGACTAGGGGCCTACGAGCAGTACTTC	CASSQDTGLGAYEQYF
TRBV28	TRBD1	14	TRBJ1-1	NA	TGTGCCAGCAGTTTAATACAGGGGTCAGAAACGACTTTCTTT	CASSLIQGSETTFF
TRBV29-1	TRBD2	16	TRBJ2-3	once	TGCAGCGTCGGAACTAGCGGGGCCGCTAGCACAGATACGCAGTATTTT	CSVGTSGAASTDTQYF
TRBV19	NA	16	TRBJ1-1	NA	TGTGCCAGTAGTATCCTCCGTCAGGGTGGGTACACTGAAGCTTTCTTT	CASSILRQGGYTEAFF
TRBV19	NA	15	TRBJ2-7	NA	TGTGCCAGTAGTATAGGATTGACAGACTCCTACGAGCAGTACTTC	CASSIGLTDSYEQYF
TRBV6-6	TRBD1	14	TRBJ1-2	NA	TGTGCCAGCATTCCTAGACAGGGGGCGCGTGGCTACACCTTC	CASIPRQGARGYTF
TRBV5-4	NA	13	TRBJ2-1	NA	TGTGCCAGCAGCCCCGACAGATACAATGAGCAGTTCTTC	CASSPDRYNEQFF
TRBV7-2	TRBD2	16	TRBJ2-3	NA	TGTGCCAGCAGCTTCCAGCGGGGGGGCAGCACAGATACGCAGTATTTT	CASSFQRGGSTDTQYF
TRBV12-3/TRBV12-4	NA	12	TRBJ2-2	NA	TGTGCCAGCAGTCAGGGGTCCGGGGAGCTGTTTTTT	CASSQGSGELFF
TRBV6-5	NA	13	TRBJ1-1	NA	TGTGCCAGCAGTTATCAGGGGAACACTGAAGCTTTCTTT	CASSYQGNTEAFF
TRBV5-6	TRBD1	14	TRBJ1-2	NA	TGTGCCAGCAGCTTGGTGACAGGGGGCTCTGGCTACACCTTC	CASSLVTGGSGYTF
TRBV7-9	NA	13	TRBJ1-2	NA	TGTGCCAGCAGCTTGGCAGGGAACTATGGCTACACCTTC	CASSLAGNYGYTF
TRBV16	NA	13	TRBJ1-1	NA	TGTGCCAGCAGCCAATCCCCAGGGACTGAAGCTTTCTTT	CASSQSPGTEAFF
TRBV4-3	NA	13	TRBJ1-1	NA	TGCGCCAGCAGCCAAGACAGGCTTCTTGAAGCTTTCTTT	CASSQDRLLEAFF
TRBV19	NA	13	TRBJ2-2	NA	TGTGCCAGTCTCCCCTTCGGCACCGGGGAGCTGTTTTTT	CASLPFGTGELFF
TRBV11-2	TRBD2	15	TRBJ2-3	few	TGTGCCAGCAGCTTGCTCGCGGGGGGTCAAGATACGCAGTATTTT	CASSLLAGGQDTQYF
TRBV11-2	TRBD1	14	TRBJ1-1	few	TGTGCCAGAACTTCCAGGGGGCGAAGGACTGAAGCTTTCTTT	CARTSRGRRTEAFF
TRBV7-2	TRBD2	14	TRBJ2-7	NA	TGTGCCAGCAGCTTAGGGGGTGCGGGGGGCGAGCAGTACTTC	CASSLGGAGGEQYF
TRBV10-3	TRBD2	15	TRBJ2-3	NA	TGTGCCATCAGTATACTAGCGGGGGAGACAGATACGCAGTATTTT	CAISILAGETDTQYF
TRBV4-1	TRBD2	16	TRBJ2-1	NA	TGCGCCAGCAGCCAAGTCAGCGGGGGGGCTAGGGATGAGCAGTTCTTC	CASSQVSGGARDEQFF
TRBV18	TRBD1	17	TRBJ1-1	NA	TGTGCCAGCTCACCACGTGGACAGGGGACCTTGAGTACTGAAGCTTTCTTT	CASSPRGQGTLSTEAFF
TRBV6-5	TRBD1	13	TRBJ2-3	NA	TGTGCCAGCTCTAACAGGGGGCCCGATACGCAGTATTTT	CASSNRGPDTQYF
TRBV28	TRBD1	16	TRBJ2-7	once	TGTGCCAGCAGGTCCGGACAGGGAATGATCGGAAACGAGCAGTACTTC	CASRSGQGMIGNEQYF
TRBV5-4	TRBD2	15	TRBJ2-7	NA	TGTGCCAGCAGCTTATCTAGCGGGGATCGCTACGAGCAGTACTTC	CASSLSSGDRYEQYF
TRBV5-1	NA	15	TRBJ1-4	NA	TGCGCCAGCAGCAGCTTAGGAGGGATTAATGAAAAACTGTTTTTT	CASSSLGGINEKLFF
TRBV7-8	NA	15	TRBJ1-3	few	TGTGCCAGCAGCTTAGTCCCAGGGGCTGGAAACACCATATATTTT	CASSLVPGAGNTIYF
TRBV28	NA	11	TRBJ1-1	NA	TGTGCCAGCAAGACCCCCTCGGGAGCTTTCTTT	CASKTPSGAFF
TRBV10-3	NA	12	TRBJ2-1	NA	TGTGCCAGCGGATCACCTTACAATGAGCAGTTCTTC	CASGSPYNEQFF
TRBV5-6	NA	13	TRBJ1-1	NA	TGTGCCAGCAGCTTTGTGAGGGTCACTGAAGCTTTCTTT	CASSFVRVTEAFF
TRBV10-3	TRBD1	14	TRBJ2-5	NA	TGTGCCATCAGTGAAAGAGGCAGGGGGGAGACCCAGTACTTC	CAISERGRGETQYF
TRBV13	TRBD2	16	TRBJ2-3	NA	TGTGCCAGCAGCCCTTCGCCAGCGGGGCGCACAGATACGCAGTATTTT	CASSPSPAGRTDTQYF
TRBV9	NA	15	TRBJ2-2	NA	TGTGCCAGCAGCGATCGACTAGAAGTAAACGGGGAGCTGTTTTTT	CASSDRLEVNGELFF
TRBV18	TRBD2	15	TRBJ2-5	NA	TGTGCCAGCTCACCGGGTAGCGGGGGACAAGAGACCCAGTACTTC	CASSPGSGGQETQYF
TRBV14	NA	13	TRBJ2-3	NA	TGTGCCAGCAGCCCCAGGTTGGGAGATACGCAGTATTTT	CASSPRLGDTQYF
TRBV21-1	NA	16	TRBJ2-3	NA	TGTGCCAGCAGCAAAACCGGGACTAGAACGACAGATACGCAGTATTTT	CASSKTGTRTTDTQYF
TRBV3-1/TRBV3-2	NA	17	TRBJ1-1	NA	TGTGCCAGCAGTCATTACAGGGCCTTTATCCAGAGCACTGAAGCTTTCTTT	CASSHYRAFIQSTEAFF
TRBV6-2/TRBV6-3	NA	13	TRBJ2-1	NA	TGTGCCAGCAGTTACCTCTCCTACAATGAGCAGTTCTTC	CASSYLSYNEQFF
TRBV28	TRBD1	17	TRBJ1-2	NA	TGTGCCAGCAGTTCCCCGTCCTCAGGGGGCTCTAACTATGGCTACACCTTC	CASSSPSSGGSNYGYTF
TRBV7-3	NA	14	TRBJ2-2	NA	TGTGCCAGCAGCTTAAGTCTAGACACCGGGGAGCTGTTTTTT	CASSLSLDTGELFF
TRBV7-2	TRBD1	14	TRBJ1-2	NA	TGTGCCAGCAGCCCCCGACAGGGTGCCTATGGCTACACCTTC	CASSPRQGAYGYTF
TRBV12-3/TRBV12-4	NA	13	TRBJ2-1	NA	TGTGCCAGCAGCCCCGACTGGTACAATGAGCAGTTCTTC	CASSPDWYNEQFF
TRBV20-1	NA	14	TRBJ2-5	NA	TGCAGTGCTAGTTCGGGACACCTCCAAGAGACCCAGTACTTC	CSASSGHLQETQYF
TRBV7-3	NA	14	TRBJ1-2	NA	TGTGCCAGCAGCGATACAGGGCGGCAGCAGGGCTACACCTTC	CASSDTGRQQGYTF
TRBV30	TRBD2	16	TRBJ2-5	NA	TGTGCCTGGAGTGATCTACTAGCGGGGGGGCGAGAGACCCAGTACTTC	CAWSDLLAGGRETQYF
TRBV18	TRBD2	18	TRBJ2-3	NA	TGTGCCAGCTCACCGCGCCGAAGTAGCGGGGGGACGAAAGATACGCAGTATTTT	CASSPRRSSGGTKDTQYF
TRBV30	NA	13	TRBJ2-3	NA	TGTGCCTGGAGTGATGGCAGCACAGATACGCAGTATTTT	CAWSDGSTDTQYF
TRBV21-1	NA	16	TRBJ2-1	NA	TGTGCCAGCAGCCACCGAACTAGCGGGGGGGCAAATGAGCAGTTCTTC	CASSHRTSGGANEQFF
TRBV5-4	NA	13	TRBJ2-1	NA	TGTGCCAGCAGCCCGCGAAGTGTGAATGAGCAGTTCTTC	CASSPRSVNEQFF